This record covers a single T cell receptor beta chain. The CDR3 has 16 amino acids. CDR1 is SGHTA, CDR2 FQGNSA, per germline. This record comes from a study of monozygotic twins with inflammatory bowel disease. Each sample had eight separate cDNA synthesis reactions. No DNA is given; TCRdb re-called the 5' RACE reads and lists each CDR3 protein once. Its clone listing holds about 210,000 distinct CDR3 sequences. The rearrangement uses TRBV7-2 and TRBJ1-2; the D gene TCRdb calls, TRBD1, cannot be checked with no DNA. Sequenced sample: blood. This sequence originates from a human donor with ulcerative colitis or Crohn's disease, or a healthy co-twin of an affected twin (not recorded which). CDR3 amino acids: CASSFDPGQGYYGYTF. The complete variable domain, with remaining parts taken from reference TRBV7-2 and TRBJ1-2, reads GAGVSQSPSNKVTEKGKDVELRCDPISGHTALYWYRQSLGQGLEFLIYFQGNSAPDKSGLPSDRFSAERTGGSVSTLTIQRTQQEDSAVYLCASSFDPGQGYYGYTFGSGTRLTVV.